The next 8 T cell receptor beta chains were all read from a single sample in a study of blood T cell repertoires in COVID-19. Repertoires were generated with immunoSEQ multiplex PCR, while TCRdb's copy carries only in-frame clones and drops some. The sample carries hundreds of thousands of clones, about 80% recorded once. The sample comprised peripheral blood. The receptors originated from a woman older than 75 with acute or convalescent COVID-19.

The chain links TRBV5-1 to TRBJ1-6, with D tentatively TRBD1 (5 bases). The CDR3 runs 17 residues. The V and J ends lost 2 bases and 0 bases respectively, with 12 bases between them. The germline CDR1 and CDR2 sequences are SGHRS and YFSETQ. CDR3 loop: CASSLLRESSYNSPLHF. The DNA of the CDR3 is TGCGCCAGCAGCTTACTCAGGGAAAGCTCCTATAATTCACCCCTCCACTTT.

This sequence joins TRBV3-1 (or the pseudogene TRBV3-2) and TRBJ2-7; 7 bases agree with TRBD1. Germline V CDR1 and CDR2: LGHDT, YNNKEL (reference sequence). The CDR3 covers 14 residues. With V trimmed by 4 bases and J by 7 bases, 10 bases remained unmatched. In nucleotides, the CDR3 is TGTGCCAGCAGCCGACAGGGTGTGTCAGGAGAGCAGTACTTC. Protein: CASSRQGVSGEQYF.

This rearrangement joins TRBV6-5 to TRBJ1-5, with TRBD1 matching 8 bases. CDR3 length: 14 residues. Germline V gene data show CDR1 as MNHEY and CDR2 as SVGAGI. Unmatched junction bases numbered 7, after V lost 11 bases and J lost 1 base. CDR3 bases: TGTGCCGTGGACAGGGTGGGAAGCAATCAGCCCCAGCATTTT. Its protein product is CAVDRVGSNQPQHF.

CDR3 in amino acids: CASSVEGGRGDEQFF. In nucleotides, the CDR3 is TGTGCCAGCAGCGTAGAGGGAGGGCGGGGGGATGAGCAGTTCTTC. The chain uses TRBV9 and TRBJ2-1; 8 bases are a match to TRBD2. The CDR3 is 15 amino acids. CDR1 and CDR2 from the germline V gene are SGDLS and YYNGEE. Trimming removed 0 bases from V and 8 bases from J; junction bases left unmatched: 7.

This clone was recorded a few times. The rearrangement uses TRBV2 and TRBJ1-2; D unclear. Germline loops: CDR1 SNHLY, CDR2 FYNNEI. The V gene lost 6 bases and the J gene lost 4 bases, with 15 bases spanning the gap. The CDR3 is 14 amino acids. The CDR3 DNA reads as TGTGCCAGCAGCCCAGGCGGGTCCATCTATGGCTACACCTTC. This codes for CASSPGGSIYGYTF.

The genes are TRBV7-5 and TRBJ1-2; the table calls TRBD1, which could not be checked here. TRBV7-5 is classified as a pseudogene. The CDR3 covers 16 residues. The DNA for the CDR3 is TGTGTCAGTAAGAAGGGGGCGCTTCCTTCTAACTATGGCTACACCTTC. As protein: CVSKKGALPSNYGYTF.

The V gene is TRBV7-9, the J gene TRBJ2-5; D might be TRBD2 (6 bases). From germline, CDR1 is SEHNR and CDR2 FQNEAQ (reference sequence). The length of the CDR3 is 17 residues. Trimming removed 4 bases from V and 5 bases from J, with 23 bases in between. The DNA of the CDR3 is TGTGCCAGCAGCTCCTTTGTCACCAAACGCCGGGGGGAGACCCAGTACTTC. Protein: CASSSFVTKRRGETQYF.

J is TRBJ1-5 and V is TRBV28, with unresolved D. The CDR3 covers 14 residues. V shed 9 bases and J shed 3 bases, with 15 bases lying between them. CDR1 and CDR2 from the germline V gene are MDHEN and SYDVKM. The DNA for the CDR3 is TGTGCCAGTACGAGGGTGGGTAACAATCAGCCCCAGCATTTT. Residues: CASTRVGNNQPQHF.